These 29 T cell receptor beta chains were all obtained from the same sample, sequenced in a study of a mutant IDH1 vaccine in newly diagnosed glioma. Noted time point: week 35, safety follow-up. Mutant IDH1 20-mer peptide, at 300 ug, made up each vaccine dose, with topical imiquimod. Their antigens remain unidentified. Sequencing used immunoSEQ multiplex PCR; TCRdb keeps in-frame clones, though not all of them. The sample holds roughly 52,000 clones, 76% seen once. The sample here was PBMCs, taken from a glioma patient whose treatment included an IDH1 peptide vaccine. These receptors all stem from a man aged 40-50 years with glioma.

The rearrangement uses TRBV27 and TRBJ1-1, with 8 bases aligning to TRBD1. Unmatched junction bases numbered 2, after V lost 5 bases and J lost 3 bases. The CDR3 runs 13 residues. Germline V gene sequence: CDR1 MNHEY, CDR2 SMNVEV (reference sequence). The CDR3 loop reads CASSPQGDTEAFF. The CDR3 nucleotides read TGTGCCAGCAGTCCACAGGGGGACACTGAAGCTTTCTTT.

The chain couples TRBV5-4 to TRBJ2-7; D not certain. The CDR3 runs to 14 residues. V lost 0 bases to trimming and J lost 0 bases, with 7 bases between them. Germline V lookup: CDR1 SGHNT, CDR2 YYREEE (reference sequence). The CDR3 coding sequence is TGTGCCAGCAGCTTGGTGGGCTACTCCTACGAGCAGTACTTC. Translated: CASSLVGYSYEQYF.

This clone was counted only a few times. The rearrangement links TRBV19 to TRBJ2-5; weak D call: TRBD2 (5 bases). The CDR3 totals 14 residues. The V end was cut by 5 bases, the J end by 5 bases, with 15 bases between. Germline-derived CDR1 and CDR2 are LNHDA and SQIVND (reference sequence). The CDR3 bases are TGTGCCAGTAGTGAGGAGGCGCGGGCGGAGACCCAGTACTTC. Translation: CASSEEARAETQYF.

The chain uses TRBV7-9 and TRBJ2-1; 9 bases align to TRBD2. The length of the CDR3 is 15 residues. Per germline, CDR1 SEHNR and CDR2 FQNEAQ (reference sequence). The ends lost 3 bases at V and 9 bases at J; junction bases unmatched: 9. The CDR3 protein is CASSLDSGSIREQFF. The CDR3 region has the DNA TGTGCCAGCAGCTTGGATAGCGGGAGTATTCGTGAGCAGTTCTTC.

The J gene is TRBJ1-2, the V gene TRBV23-1; D call uncertain. TRBV23-1 is known as an ORF, though its function is uncertain. Trimming removed 2 bases from V and 3 bases from J, with 7 bases in between. The CDR3 is made up of 13 amino acids. DNA for the CDR3: TGCGCCAGCAGTCAAGAGAAACACTATGGCTACACCTTC. As protein: CASSQEKHYGYTF.

The rearrangement joins TRBV6-5 to TRBJ1-1, with D unresolved. With 2 bases removed from V and 1 base from J, the gap between germline ends came to 8 bases. This CDR3 contains 14 residues. Germline values: CDR1 MNHEY, CDR2 SVGAGI. CDR3 sequence: CASSYKGTNTEAFF. CDR3 coding DNA: TGTGCCAGCAGTTACAAGGGAACGAACACTGAAGCTTTCTTT.

The chain joins TRBV2 to TRBJ2-1; 12 bases are shared with TRBD2. The CDR3 contains 15 residues. CDR1 and CDR2 (germline): SNHLY, FYNNEI. V lost 7 bases to trimming and J lost 4 bases; unmatched junction nucleotides: 5. In DNA form, the CDR3 reads TGTGCCAGCACCAGACTAGCGGGAGTTTACAATGAGCAGTTCTTC. It translates to CASTRLAGVYNEQFF.

The CDR3, as DNA: TGTGCCAGCAGCTTAAGAGGGAGGGAGCAGTTCTTC. This translates into CASSLRGREQFF. The chain recombines TRBV7-2 with TRBJ2-1, with D maybe TRBD2 (6 bases). The length of the CDR3 is 12 residues. The V gene's germline CDR1 is SGHTA and CDR2 FQGNSA. V dropped 2 bases and J dropped 10 bases, with 9 bases sitting between them.

This chain joins TRBV29-1 and TRBJ1-1, with D possibly matching TRBD1 (5 bases). CDR1 is SQVTM, CDR2 ANQGSEA, per germline. The germline V and J ends were trimmed by 2 bases and 6 bases, with 13 bases remaining between them. There are 13 residues in the CDR3. DNA for the CDR3: TGCAGCGTTGAACCGGCGGGGGGGGCTGAAGCTTTCTTT. It specifies CSVEPAGGAEAFF.

The chain joins TRBV7-8 to TRBJ2-7; D is uncertain. Trimming pared 2 bases from V and 0 bases from J, leaving 8 bases between. Germline V gene sequence: CDR1 SGHVS, CDR2 FQNEAQ. The length of the CDR3 is 14 residues. CDR3 in amino acids: CASSLRRLSYEQYF. The CDR3 DNA is TGTGCCAGCAGCTTACGGCGTCTCTCCTACGAGCAGTACTTC. Filled out from reference TRBV7-8 and TRBJ2-7, the complete variable domain reads GAGVSQSPRYKVAKRGQDVALRCDPISGHVSLFWYQQALGQGPEFLTYFQNEAQLDKSGLPSDRFFAERPEGSVSTLKIQRTQQEDSAVYLCASSLRRLSYEQYFGPGTRLTVT.

The chain joins TRBV5-5 to TRBJ2-2, with 10 positions matching TRBD1. The CDR3 totals 16 residues. The ends lost 2 bases at V and 9 bases at J; junction bases unmatched: 10. CDR1 and CDR2 (germline): SGHKS, YYEKEE (reference sequence). This CDR3 is CASSFPTGGSQRELFF. The CDR3 nucleotides are TGTGCCAGCAGCTTCCCGACAGGGGGCAGTCAGCGGGAGCTGTTTTTT. The variable domain in full, with the rest retrieved from reference TRBV5-5 and TRBJ2-2, is DAGVTQSPTHLIKTRGQQVTLRCSPISGHKSVSWYQQVLGQGPQFIFQYYEKEERGRGNFPDRFSARQFPNYSSELNVNALLLGDSALYLCASSFPTGGSQRELFFGEGSRLTVL.

The chain recombines TRBV4-1 with TRBJ1-1; D is unclear. CDR3 size: 15 residues. The V gene lost 0 bases and the J gene lost 4 bases, with 12 bases spanning the gap. Per the germline V gene, CDR1 is MGHRA and CDR2 is YSYEKL. The DNA of the CDR3 is TGCGCCAGCAGCCAAGATCCCCCACCGGGCACTGAAGCTTTCTTT. Translated, it gives CASSQDPPPGTEAFF.

This clone appeared once. The chain has TRBV6-1 and TRBJ2-5, with D uncertain. Germline-derived CDR1 and CDR2 are MNHNS and SASEGT. V gave up 5 bases and J gave up 0 bases, with 10 bases separating them. The CDR3 spans 14 residues. The CDR3 protein is CASSFYPDQETQYF. In DNA, the CDR3 is TGTGCCAGCAGTTTTTACCCAGACCAAGAGACCCAGTACTTC.

V and J are TRBV6-5 and TRBJ2-5; a possible D gene is TRBD2 (6 bases). Germline V gives CDR1 MNHEY, CDR2 SVGAGI. Deletions cut 6 bases from V and 1 base from J, with 12 bases between. The length of the CDR3 is 14 residues. CDR3 sequence (DNA): TGTGCCAGCAGAGTGCGGGGATTCCAAGAGACCCAGTACTTC. This encodes CASRVRGFQETQYF.

This chain joins TRBV12-5 and TRBJ1-3; no firm D call. V was pared by 6 bases and J by 7 bases, with 19 bases between. Germline CDR1 and CDR2: LGHNT and FRNRAP. The CDR3 extends over 15 amino acids. The CDR3 sequence: CASGGGIESFNTIYF. CDR3 in DNA: TGTGCTAGTGGGGGAGGGATTGAAAGTTTCAACACCATATATTTT.

This clone has just a few counts. The V call is TRBV15, the J call TRBJ2-5; possibly TRBD1 for D (5 bases). V dropped 2 bases and J dropped 5 bases, with 18 bases sitting between them. CDR1 and CDR2 from the germline V gene are LNHNV and YYDKDF (reference sequence). CDR3 length: 16 residues. Here the CDR3 reads CATSRPGSGSVETQYF. The CDR3 DNA is TGTGCCACCAGCAGACCCGGATCAGGGTCGGTGGAGACCCAGTACTTC.

In regard to this clone: Relative to the germline gene, one junction end is altered; a read error may explain this. The sample carries other DNA sequences with the same CDR3. The genes are TRBV7-7 and TRBJ2-2, with D maybe TRBD2 (6 bases). CDR1 is SSHAT, CDR2 FNYEAQ, per germline (reference sequence). The CDR3 extends over 13 amino acids. The CDR3: CATRRASTGELFF. The CDR3 coding sequence is TGCGCCACCCGGAGGGCGAGCACCGGGGAGCTGTTTTTT.

This clone showed up just once. The chain employs TRBV6-1 and TRBJ2-1, with TRBD2 as a possible D gene (5 bases). CDR3 length equals 15 residues. V dropped 7 bases and J dropped 7 bases, with 20 bases sitting between them. The germline V gene has CDR1 MNHNS and CDR2 SASEGT. The CDR3 nucleotides are TGTGCCAGCATCGGCGGTCTCGGAGAGGGAAATGAGCAGTTCTTC. As protein: CASIGGLGEGNEQFF.

The CDR3 DNA sequence: TGTGCCAGCAGCTCGACAGGGGGGAGCAATCAGCCCCAGCATTTT. Its translation: CASSSTGGSNQPQHF. The chain combines TRBV7-2 with TRBJ1-5; 9 nucleotides line up with TRBD1. The CDR3 has 15 residues. The ends lost 4 bases at V and 1 base at J; junction bases unmatched: 2. Germline lookup yields CDR1 SGHTA and CDR2 FQGNSA.

This clone showed up just a few times. The rearrangement joins TRBV4-2 to TRBJ1-1; D is possibly TRBD1 (6 bases). With 0 bases removed from V and 6 bases from J, the gap between germline ends came to 14 bases. This CDR3 spans 15 amino acids. Per the germline V gene, CDR1 is LGHNA and CDR2 is YNFKEQ. The CDR3 DNA follows: TGTGCCAGCAGCCAAGAACCGGGACAAAGCGCTGAAGCTTTCTTT. Translation: CASSQEPGQSAEAFF.

In this sample, this clone turned up a few times. The chain links TRBV19 to TRBJ2-7; D possibly corresponds to TRBD1 (6 bases). Germline CDR1 reads LNHDA; CDR2 reads SQIVND (reference sequence). The length of the CDR3 is 13 residues. Trimming removed 7 bases at V and 12 bases at J, with 22 bases between. Written as DNA, the CDR3 is TGTGCCAGTACCGGCTCTTTGGGCGACAGGTTGTACTTC. Residues: CASTGSLGDRLYF.

This clone came up a few times. V is TRBV7-9 and J is TRBJ1-1; D might be TRBD1 (5 bases). Trimming left V 5 bases short and J 10 bases short, with 11 bases between. The CDR3 loop spans 11 amino acids. From germline, CDR1 is SEHNR and CDR2 FQNEAQ (reference sequence). CDR3 protein: CASSLSQGAFF. CDR3 bases: TGTGCCAGCAGCCTATCCCAGGGAGCTTTCTTT.

The rearrangement links TRBV25-1 to TRBJ2-3; D could derive from TRBD1 or TRBD2 (6 bases each). Germline V gives CDR1 MGHDK, CDR2 SYGVNS. The V and J ends lost 10 bases and 5 bases respectively, with 22 bases between them. The CDR3 extends over 15 amino acids. CDR3: CATALSGGLEDTQYF. CDR3 coding DNA: TGTGCCACCGCCCTCTCCGGGGGCCTTGAAGATACGCAGTATTTT.

This chain joins TRBV19 and TRBJ2-1; 10 bases fit TRBD2. From germline, CDR1 is LNHDA and CDR2 SQIVND (reference sequence). After removal of 0 bases from V and 10 bases from J, the junction contained 12 bases not matched to a gene. This CDR3 comprises 17 residues. The CDR3, as DNA: TGTGCCAGTAGTATAGATCCCGCAGCGGGGGGGGATGACGAGCAGTTCTTC. It specifies CASSIDPAAGGDDEQFF.

This chain uses TRBV5-5 with TRBJ1-5, with TRBD1 matching over 7 bases. V shed 4 bases and J 9 bases; nucleotides not matched to a gene: 13. The CDR3 contains 15 residues. Germline values: CDR1 SGHKS, CDR2 YYEKEE (reference sequence). The CDR3 here is CASSRQGAEGGPQHF. DNA of the CDR3: TGTGCCAGCAGCCGACAGGGAGCGGAAGGAGGGCCCCAGCATTTT.

This chain connects TRBV28 to TRBJ2-4, with TRBD2 as a possible D gene (6 bases). This CDR3 contains 15 residues. In germline, CDR1 is MDHEN, CDR2 SYDVKM. Trimming pared 10 bases from V and 2 bases from J, leaving 18 bases between. DNA of the CDR3: TGTGCCACTCTAGGAACCGGGACTTCCAAAAACATTCAGTACTTC. Protein sequence: CATLGTGTSKNIQYF.

The CDR3, as DNA: TGTGCCAGCAGCTTGCGTAAGGGGGCGTTCGACGAGCAGTACTTC. This translates into CASSLRKGAFDEQYF. The chain joins TRBV11-2 to TRBJ2-7; 7 positions match TRBD1. V lost 3 bases to trimming and J lost 5 bases; unmatched junction nucleotides: 10. In germline, CDR1 is SGHAT, CDR2 FQNNGV. The CDR3 spans 15 residues.

This chain uses TRBV11-3 with TRBJ2-3, with TRBD2 matching over 13 bases. Per the germline V gene, CDR1 is SGHNT and CDR2 is YENEEA. Unmatched junction bases numbered 2, after V lost 1 base and J lost 4 bases. This CDR3 has 16 amino acids. The CDR3 DNA is TGTGCCAGCAGCTTAGGCACTAGCGGGAGGGCAGATACGCAGTATTTT. Translating it yields CASSLGTSGRADTQYF.

The chain combines TRBV5-1 with TRBJ2-5; tentative D call: TRBD1 (5 bases). CDR3 length: 14 amino acids. V gave up 2 bases and J gave up 5 bases, with 13 bases separating them. CDR1 is SGHRS and CDR2 is YFSETQ in the germline V gene. The CDR3 coding sequence is TGCGCCAGCAGCTTCCAGGGCCTCAGGGAGACCCAGTACTTC. This gives the protein CASSFQGLRETQYF.